The 24 T cell receptor beta chains below were found in one sample sequenced in a study of post-analysis software for immune sequencing data. Study-level results: Patients had higher frequencies than controls of a few TRBV segments, including TRBV5-6, TRBV5-1 and TRBV20-1.

Unique molecular identifiers were built into the TCR beta cDNA libraries. TCRdb redid the calling of the PCR reads with MiXCR, one entry per CDR3 protein. The sample shows roughly 800,000 distinct CDR3 sequences, roughly 29% of them seen only once. Antigens for these TCRs are unknown. The sequenced sample consisted of blood. These receptors were taken from a girl between 5 and 17 years old with multiple sclerosis.

The V call is TRBV7-9, the J call TRBJ1-1; D remains unclear. Trimming stripped 1 base from V and 5 bases from J, with 8 bases between. CDR3 length: 13 residues. Germline-derived CDR1 and CDR2 are SEHNR and FQNEAQ (reference sequence). For the CDR3, the DNA is TGTGCCAGCAGCTTAGAGGAGGTGACTGAAGCTTTCTTT. Translating gives CASSLEEVTEAFF.

The chain employs TRBV7-8 and TRBJ1-6; D unclear. Germline CDR1 reads SGHVS; CDR2 reads FQNEAQ. This CDR3 has 18 residues. Trimming cost V 8 bases and J 0 bases, with 20 bases left between them. The CDR3 loop reads CASGGSFEVSSYNSPLHF. DNA of the CDR3: TGTGCCAGCGGCGGGAGTTTCGAGGTCAGCTCCTATAATTCACCCCTCCACTTT.

This clonotype has more than one count but fewer than ten. This chain uses TRBV28 with TRBJ2-5, with 7 bases matching TRBD1. Looked up from germline, CDR1 is MDHEN and CDR2 is SYDVKM. CDR3 length: 12 residues. V gave up 9 bases and J gave up 6 bases; unmatched junction bases: 7. The CDR3 sequence is CASRDSQKTQYF. CDR3 in DNA: TGTGCCAGTCGGGACAGCCAGAAGACCCAGTACTTC.

This chain links TRBV27 with TRBJ2-3; TRBD2 is a possible D gene (7 bases). The CDR3 runs to 16 residues. Trimming removed 7 bases at V and 8 bases at J, with 25 bases between. The germline gives CDR1 MNHEY, CDR2 SMNVEV (reference sequence). CDR3 bases: TGTGCCAGCACCCACCCGGCGGGGGCCTCGTCGGGTACGCAGTATTTT. Translation gives CASTHPAGASSGTQYF.

This chain connects TRBV20-1 to TRBJ1-2, with D possibly TRBD1 on 5 matching bases. Germline CDR1 and CDR2: DFQATT and SNEGSKA (reference sequence). CDR3 length equals 11 residues. The V end was cut by 4 bases, the J end by 4 bases, with 7 bases between. The CDR3 protein is CSATTGYGYTF. The CDR3 nucleotides read TGCAGTGCTACCACAGGCTATGGCTACACCTTC.

The chain has TRBV19 and TRBJ1-5; 7 nucleotides agree with TRBD1. Germline V gene lookup returns CDR1 LNHDA and CDR2 SQIVND (reference sequence). The CDR3 is 13 residues long. J was trimmed by 4 bases and V by 8 bases; bases with no gene match: 5. This CDR3 is CASWTGRNQPQHF. As DNA, the CDR3 is TGTGCCAGTTGGACAGGCCGAAATCAGCCCCAGCATTTT.

This clonotype was picked up a small number of times. This rearrangement joins TRBV7-2 to TRBJ1-2; D may be TRBD1 (6 bases). Germline V gene data show CDR1 as SGHTA and CDR2 as FQGNSA. There are 13 residues in the CDR3. The V end was cut by 5 bases, the J end by 6 bases, with 13 bases between. CDR3 bases: TGTGCCAGCAGCCAGACAGGAAGGAATGGCTACACCTTC. Encoded protein: CASSQTGRNGYTF.

V is TRBV5-1 and J is TRBJ2-1, with a possible D match to TRBD2 (5 bases). Germline loops: CDR1 SGHRS, CDR2 YFSETQ. Deletions cut 0 bases from V and 9 bases from J, with 19 bases between. This CDR3 has 16 amino acids. Here the CDR3 reads CASSLGLEVPRSEQFF. CDR3 DNA sequence: TGCGCCAGCAGCTTGGGACTGGAGGTCCCCCGTAGTGAGCAGTTCTTC.

This clonotype has just a few counts. The J gene is TRBJ1-6, the V gene TRBV7-8; a possible D gene is TRBD1 (5 bases). V lost 5 bases to trimming and J lost 7 bases, with 12 bases between them. This CDR3 is 14 amino acids long. Per the germline V gene, CDR1 is SGHVS and CDR2 is FQNEAQ. The CDR3 DNA sequence: TGTGCCAGCAGCCCACGGGACGGCAATTCACCCCTCCACTTT. Translating gives CASSPRDGNSPLHF.

CDR3 nucleotides: TGTGCCAGCAGCTTAGCCACAGCATGGGTCACTGAAGCTTTCTTT. Protein: CASSLATAWVTEAFF. This chain links TRBV7-2 with TRBJ1-1; D gene ambiguous. The CDR3 consists of 15 residues. V was clipped by 0 bases and J by 4 bases, with 12 bases between them. From germline, CDR1 is SGHTA and CDR2 FQGNSA. Full variable domain (remainder filled in from reference TRBV7-2 and TRBJ1-1): GAGVSQSPSNKVTEKGKDVELRCDPISGHTALYWYRQSLGQGLEFLIYFQGNSAPDKSGLPSDRFSAERTGGSVSTLTIQRTQQEDSAVYLCASSLATAWVTEAFFGQGTRLTVV.

This clonotype was recorded many times. The rearrangement uses TRBV7-2 and TRBJ2-7, with 10 bases lining up with TRBD2. The CDR3 runs to 15 residues. J was trimmed by 3 bases and V by 5 bases; bases with no gene match: 7. CDR1 and CDR2 from the germline V gene are SGHTA and FQGNSA. CDR3 sequence reads: CASSPESGGDYEQYF. DNA of the CDR3: TGTGCCAGCAGCCCCGAGAGCGGGGGGGACTACGAGCAGTACTTC.

The rearrangement uses TRBV7-2 and TRBJ1-1; D is unclear. Deletions cut 4 bases from V and 1 base from J, with 7 bases between. The CDR3 consists of 13 residues. Per the germline V gene, CDR1 is SGHTA and CDR2 is FQGNSA. The CDR3 reads CASSYDTNTEAFF. The CDR3 DNA reads as TGTGCCAGCAGCTATGACACGAACACTGAAGCTTTCTTT.

There are a few counts of this clonotype. The genes are TRBV19 and TRBJ2-1; the match to TRBD1 covers 7 bases. The ends lost 5 bases at V and 1 base at J; junction bases unmatched: 5. This CDR3 comprises 15 residues. Germline V gene data show CDR1 as LNHDA and CDR2 as SQIVND (reference sequence). CDR3 sequence reads: CASSSRQGSYNEQFF. The CDR3 region has the DNA TGTGCCAGTAGTTCCAGACAGGGATCCTACAATGAGCAGTTCTTC.

This clonotype turned up a few times. The chain recombines TRBV6-2 or TRBV6-3 with TRBJ1-2, with 9 bases fitting TRBD1. CDR3 size: 13 residues. In germline, CDR1 is MNHEY, CDR2 SVGEGT. Unmatched junction bases numbered 9, after V lost 8 bases and J lost 8 bases. The chain's CDR3 is CASEQGAHGGYTF. CDR3 DNA: TGTGCCAGCGAACAGGGGGCCCATGGCGGCTACACCTTC.

V is TRBV29-1 and J is TRBJ2-1, with 7 bases lining up with TRBD1. The V segment lost 6 bases and the J segment 10 bases; nucleotides outside the gene matches: 15. The germline CDR1 and CDR2 sequences are SQVTM and ANQGSEA. The CDR3 covers 14 residues. This CDR3 is CSVERQGNSYEQFF. The CDR3 nucleotides are TGCAGCGTGGAACGACAGGGAAACTCCTACGAGCAGTTCTTC.

The rearrangement uses TRBV7-2 and TRBJ2-2; TRBD2 matches at 7 bases. V gave up 0 bases and J gave up 6 bases; unmatched junction bases: 1. This CDR3 region has 14 residues. Looked up from germline, CDR1 is SGHTA and CDR2 is FQGNSA. The CDR3 nucleotides are TGTGCCAGCAGCTTAGCGGGAGGGCCCGGGGAGCTGTTTTTT. Protein sequence: CASSLAGGPGELFF. Combining the CDR3 with reference TRBV7-2 and TRBJ2-2 gives the whole variable domain GAGVSQSPSNKVTEKGKDVELRCDPISGHTALYWYRQSLGQGLEFLIYFQGNSAPDKSGLPSDRFSAERTGGSVSTLTIQRTQQEDSAVYLCASSLAGGPGELFFGEGSRLTVL.

With respect to this clonotype: A much bigger clone sits one base away, suggesting this may be a read error. The V call is TRBV29-1, the J call TRBJ2-4; D gene uncertain. The J call may be wrong; the DNA end is better matched by TRBJ2-7. Germline V gene sequence: CDR1 SQVTM, CDR2 ANQGSEA. This CDR3 contains 12 residues. The CDR3 DNA is TGCAGCGCCCGGACGAGTACCTACGAGCAGTACTTC. Translated, it gives CSARTSTYEQYF.

About this clonotype itself: An end of the junction differs from the germline gene, which may be a read error. The chain carries TRBV7-2 and TRBJ2-1; 14 bases match TRBD2. The CDR3 loop spans 18 amino acids. Germline CDR1 and CDR2: SGHTA and FQGNSA. This CDR3 is CVSSLAEGLAGERNEQFF. Here the CDR3 DNA reads TGTGTCAGCAGCTTAGCCGAGGGACTAGCGGGGGAAAGGAATGAGCAGTTCTTC.

CDR3: CASRDSGIIREQFF. The DNA for the CDR3 is TGTGCCAGCAGAGATAGCGGGATTATCAGGGAGCAGTTCTTC. The chain joins TRBV28 to TRBJ2-1, with TRBD2 identical over 8 bases. Germline V gene data show CDR1 as MDHEN and CDR2 as SYDVKM. The CDR3 totals 14 residues. The V and J ends lost 6 bases and 10 bases, in that order; junction bases with no gene match: 11.

This clonotype occurred a few times. This chain joins TRBV4-1 and TRBJ2-3, with D maybe TRBD2 (6 bases). V lost 3 bases and J lost 4, with 17 bases in between. The CDR3 consists of 16 residues. Germline-derived CDR1 and CDR2 are MGHRA and YSYEKL. CDR3 sequence: CASSQDSRGGADTQYF. The DNA for the CDR3 is TGCGCCAGCAGCCAGGACTCTAGGGGAGGCGCAGATACGCAGTATTTT.

This clonotype was counted only a few times. The chain carries TRBV28 and TRBJ2-5; D unclear. CDR3 size: 14 residues. CDR1 and CDR2 (germline): MDHEN, SYDVKM. V dropped 1 base and J dropped 0 bases, with 6 bases sitting between them. This CDR3 reads CASSLFSYQETQYF. In nucleotides, the CDR3 is TGTGCCAGCAGTTTATTCTCGTACCAAGAGACCCAGTACTTC.

This clonotype was observed many times. The chain has TRBV3-1 and TRBJ2-3; D is undetermined. V shed 6 bases and J shed 3 bases, with 7 bases lying between them. Germline V CDR1 and CDR2: LGHDT, YNNKEL (reference sequence). This CDR3 spans 12 amino acids. As DNA, the CDR3 is TGTGCCAGCAGAGATAGGACAGATACGCAGTATTTT. As protein: CASRDRTDTQYF.

The genes are TRBV7-9 and TRBJ2-1; TRBD2 aligns across 9 bases. Losses at the gene ends were 2 bases for V and 6 bases for J; bases not matched to a gene: 11. Germline V CDR1 and CDR2: SEHNR, FQNEAQ (reference sequence). The CDR3 has 17 residues. The CDR3 DNA follows: TGTGCCAGCAGCTTACGGGGCGGGAGGGATGGCGGCAATGAGCAGTTCTTC. It translates to CASSLRGGRDGGNEQFF.

The rearrangement joins TRBV4-1 to TRBJ2-1, with D unclear. CDR3 length: 13 residues. Trimming removed 3 bases at V and 7 bases at J, with 10 bases between. The germline CDR1 and CDR2 sequences are MGHRA and YSYEKL. DNA of the CDR3: TGCGCCAGCAGCCACGCAACCCCGAATGAGCAGTTCTTC. Amino acids: CASSHATPNEQFF.